This TCR beta chain was recovered during a study of shared clonotypes between healthy human individuals. Across the study: For every donor, three CD4 naive, three CD4 memory, two CD8 naive and one CD8 memory plates were used.

Here immunoSEQ multiplex PCR was the method, and the copy in TCRdb shows in-frame clones only, minus some. The sample contains around 2,000,000 clones, just over 90% of which appear only once. The naive CD8 population came from CD45RO-negative cells selected for CCR7, without terminally differentiated effector memory CD45RA+ cells. CDR3 size: 15 residues. In germline, CDR1 is SGHRS, CDR2 YFSETQ. The V end lost 3 bases, the J end lost 0 bases, and 10 bases lay between the germline ends. Material for sequencing was naive CD8+ T cells from PBMCs. The chain links TRBV5-1 to TRBJ2-1; TRBD1 might be the D (6 bases). The TCR sequence derives from a man younger than 30 in good health. Some clones in this sample may be carry-over from other donors' samples. CDR3 protein: CASSYTGPSYNEQFF. CDR3 sequence (DNA): TGCGCCAGCAGCTACACAGGGCCCTCCTACAATGAGCAGTTCTTC.